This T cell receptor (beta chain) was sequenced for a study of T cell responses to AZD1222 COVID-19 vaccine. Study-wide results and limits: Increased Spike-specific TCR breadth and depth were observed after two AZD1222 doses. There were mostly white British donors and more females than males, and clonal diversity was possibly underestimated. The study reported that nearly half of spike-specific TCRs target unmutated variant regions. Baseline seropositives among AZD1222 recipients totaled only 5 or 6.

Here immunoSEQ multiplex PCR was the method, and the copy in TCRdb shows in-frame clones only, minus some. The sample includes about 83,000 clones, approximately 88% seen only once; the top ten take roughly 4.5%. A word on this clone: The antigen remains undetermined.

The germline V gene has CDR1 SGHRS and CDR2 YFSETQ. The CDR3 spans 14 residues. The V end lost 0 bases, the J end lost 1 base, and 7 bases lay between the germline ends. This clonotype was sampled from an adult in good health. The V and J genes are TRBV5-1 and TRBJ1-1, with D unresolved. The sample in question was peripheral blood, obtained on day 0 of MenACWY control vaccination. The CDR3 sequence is CASSLEFGNTEAFF. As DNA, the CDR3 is TGCGCCAGCAGCTTGGAATTCGGGAACACTGAAGCTTTCTTT.